The present T cell receptor (beta chain) was sequenced within a study of shared clonotypes between healthy human individuals. Each PCR replicate from the sorted subsets contained around 0.2 ug DNA, which is some 30,000 T cell genomes. Repertoires were generated with immunoSEQ multiplex PCR, while TCRdb's copy carries only in-frame clones and drops some. The data contain around 980,000 clones, around three quarters of them singletons. As regards this clone: The antigen remains unidentified.

The CDR3 consists of 15 residues. Germline V gene sequence: CDR1 SGHKS, CDR2 YYEKEE (reference sequence). The germline V and J ends were trimmed by 3 bases and 1 base, with 11 bases remaining between them. Study-wide results and caveats: Between a handful of donors, naive CD4 clonotypes were shared at a level of roughly 5.5%. Non-shared clonotypes had lower generation probabilities than those shared by all four donors.

The authors divided CD4+ cells into CD45RA+ naive and CD45RA-negative memory subsets. The TCR sequence derives from a young man in good health. Some clones in this sample may be carry-over from other donors' samples. Input material: memory CD4+ T cells from PBMCs. The subset here: CD45RA-negative fraction. The chain recombines TRBV5-5 with TRBJ2-4; possibly TRBD1 or TRBD2 for D (5 bases each). In nucleotides, the CDR3 is TGTGCCAGCAGCTGGGGACCTTTTGCCAAAAACATTCAGTACTTC. Translated, it gives CASSWGPFAKNIQYF.